Listed below are T cell receptor beta chains from one sample, sequenced in a study of blood T cells in healthy people across ages. TCRdb re-called the 5' RACE reads with MiXCR, one entry per CDR3 protein. The sample has some 1.1 million distinct CDR3 sequences; 35% to 45% are singletons. The sample comprised blood. The receptors stem from a man aged 18 to 29 in good health. Both conserved end residues are part of each CDR3. Some rows mark clone size as missing; the rest say once, few, many or name a class of expanded clone.

cdr3_length j_call clone_size v_call cdr3_aa
16 TRBJ1-4 - TRBV13 CASSLKRDIGHEKLFF
14 TRBJ2-3 - TRBV4-3 CAGSQLRGGDTQYF
15 TRBJ1-2 - TRBV20-1 CSARAEDLRDYGYTF
17 TRBJ2-1 - TRBV9 CASSVGPSGSSYNEQFF
14 TRBJ2-3 few TRBV5-1 CASSSLGFTDTQYF
12 TRBJ1-5 - TRBV5-4 CASSRPGGPQHF
14 TRBJ2-1 - TRBV5-1 CASSSPGSNDEQFF
14 - few TRBV4-3 CASSQAGFGETQYF
15 TRBJ1-4 few TRBV21-1 CASTQGTGGVEKLFF
13 TRBJ2-1 - TRBV29-1 CSVDLTTRGEQFF
17 TRBJ1-1 - TRBV7-6 CASSLAGGRVWDTEAFF
13 - - TRBV6-2/TRBV6-3 CASSRLVLDEQYF
14 TRBJ2-1 many TRBV20-1 CSARAWGGKNEQFF
14 TRBJ1-4 - TRBV12-3/TRBV12-4 CASSVQGFNEKLFF
13 TRBJ1-5 - TRBV12-3/TRBV12-4 CASSFERNQPQHF
14 TRBJ1-1 many TRBV5-1 CASSLAGQNTEAFF
15 TRBJ2-7 - TRBV6-5 CASSLGGQAKYEQYF
14 TRBJ2-5 - TRBV20-1 CSARVLAGQETQYF
14 TRBJ2-6 once TRBV11-2 CASRDTGWANVLTF
13 TRBJ2-7 - TRBV10-3 CAIRVGSSYEQYF
17 TRBJ2-3 few TRBV6-5 CASSYSALAASTDTQYF
14 TRBJ1-4 - TRBV12-3/TRBV12-4 CASSFGANNEKLFF
13 TRBJ2-7 - TRBV6-1 CASSEAGLYEQYF
12 TRBJ1-2 few TRBV12-3/TRBV12-4 CASRLGGRGYTF
18 TRBJ1-4 few TRBV4-1 CASSRETGPASINEKLFF
15 TRBJ2-5 few TRBV10-3 CAISEGGQIQETQYF
15 TRBJ2-7 - TRBV19 CASSMGAKSSYEQYF
13 TRBJ1-2 - TRBV6-2/TRBV6-3 CASSHGGDYGYTF
18 TRBJ2-3 - TRBV28 CASSIQGGTSRLADTQYF
15 TRBJ2-5 - TRBV7-8 CASSLFGGSGETQYF
18 TRBJ2-3 - TRBV20-1 CSARDWRGAGGSTDTQYF
15 TRBJ2-7 - TRBV5-1 CASSHAGTGSYEQYF
12 TRBJ2-1 few TRBV10-3 CAISEGTRGVFF
14 - - TRBV4-1 CASSQSPVKYEQYF
11 TRBJ2-7 - TRBV7-9 CASSWGFEQYF
14 TRBJ2-5 - TRBV20-1 CSAKPGFLGETQYF
15 TRBJ1-6 - TRBV12-3/TRBV12-4 CASSKGDRSNSPLHF
11 TRBJ1-2 few TRBV29-1 CSGDRGHGYTF
15 TRBJ1-2 few TRBV10-3 CAIRPQGAYGYGYTF